The clone carrying this TCR beta chain has just a few counts. Its antigen is undetermined. The data are from a study of T cell responses to AZD1222 COVID-19 vaccine. Study at large: Pooling covered second doses at about 4 or about 12 weeks.

Study findings and constraints: Dominant CD4 TCR responses targeted spike regions 160-218 and 743-854. Nearly half of spike-specific TCRs reportedly target unmutated variant regions.

CDR3 length equals 15 residues. Per germline, CDR1 MNHEY and CDR2 SVGAGI. The V end was cut by 7 bases, the J end by 4 bases, with 19 bases between. Assay used: immunoSEQ multiplex PCR; TCRdb lists only in-frame clones, some missing. Among over 95,000 clones listed, roughly nine tenths were seen once. This receptor was taken from an adult in good health. Sequenced here: peripheral blood, sampled on day 0 of AZD1222 vaccination. The J gene is TRBJ1-1, the V gene TRBV6-5; weak D call: TRBD1 (6 bases). CDR3 sequence (DNA): TGTGCCAGCATCGCCCCTAGGGGGGTCGTCACTGAAGCTTTCTTT. Its translation is CASIAPRGVVTEAFF.